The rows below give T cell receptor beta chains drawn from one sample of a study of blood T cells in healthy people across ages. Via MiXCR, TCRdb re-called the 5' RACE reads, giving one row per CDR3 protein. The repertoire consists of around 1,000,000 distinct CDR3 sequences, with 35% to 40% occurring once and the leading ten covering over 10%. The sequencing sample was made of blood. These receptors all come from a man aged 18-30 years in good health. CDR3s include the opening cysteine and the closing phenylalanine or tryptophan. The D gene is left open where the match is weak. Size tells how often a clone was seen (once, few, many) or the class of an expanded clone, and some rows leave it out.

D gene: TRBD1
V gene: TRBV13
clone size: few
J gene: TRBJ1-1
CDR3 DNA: TGTGCCAGCAGACGGGGACAGCTGAACACTGAAGCTTTCTTT
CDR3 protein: CASRRGQLNTEAFF

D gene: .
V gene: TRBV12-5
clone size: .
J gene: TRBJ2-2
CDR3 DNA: TGTGCTAGTGGTTTGGTAGCCACCGGGGAGCTGTTTTTT
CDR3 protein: CASGLVATGELFF

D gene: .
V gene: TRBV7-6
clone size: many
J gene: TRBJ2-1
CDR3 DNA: TGTGCCAGCAGCTTGGGTACAGGGAACAATGAGCAGTTCTTC
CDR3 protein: CASSLGTGNNEQFF

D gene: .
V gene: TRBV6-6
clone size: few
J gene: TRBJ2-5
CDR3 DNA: TGTGCCAGCAGCCGCGCCACCAAATCTCAAGAGACCCAGTACTTC
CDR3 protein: CASSRATKSQETQYF

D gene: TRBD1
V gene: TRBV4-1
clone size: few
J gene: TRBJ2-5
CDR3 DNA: TGCGCCAGCAGCCAAGTCCCAGGCTTGGGACAGAGTATAGAGACCCAGTACTTC
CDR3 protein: CASSQVPGLGQSIETQYF

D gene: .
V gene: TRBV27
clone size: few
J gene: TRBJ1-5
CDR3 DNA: TGTGCCAGCAGATTCGGGTCAGTCGGCAATCAGCCCCAGCATTTT
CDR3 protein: CASRFGSVGNQPQHF

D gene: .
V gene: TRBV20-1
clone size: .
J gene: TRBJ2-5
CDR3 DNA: TGCAGTGCTAGAAAGACAGGACCCCTCTCTTGGGAGACCCAGTACTTC
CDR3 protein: CSARKTGPLSWETQYF

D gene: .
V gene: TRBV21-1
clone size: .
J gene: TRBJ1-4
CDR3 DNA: TGTGCCAGCAGCAAAGTCTGCCAGGGATCAACTAATGAAAAACTGTTTTTT
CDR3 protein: CASSKVCQGSTNEKLFF

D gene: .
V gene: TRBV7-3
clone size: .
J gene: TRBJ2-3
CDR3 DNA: TGTACCAGCAGCTTAAATGCGGGGCTCACAGATACGCAGTATTTT
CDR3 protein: CTSSLNAGLTDTQYF

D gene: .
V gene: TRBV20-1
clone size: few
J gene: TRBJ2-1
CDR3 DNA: TGCAGTGCACAGGGGGCGGGGGGGGACTACAATGAGCAGTTCTTC
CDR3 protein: CSAQGAGGDYNEQFF

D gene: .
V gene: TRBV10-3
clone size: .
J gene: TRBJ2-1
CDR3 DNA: TGTGCCATCAGTGAGCACGGGATGCGTAATAATGAGCAGTTCTTC
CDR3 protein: CAISEHGMRNNEQFF

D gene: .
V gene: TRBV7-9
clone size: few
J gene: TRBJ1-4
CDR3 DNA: TGTGCCAGCAGCCTCAGACGAGACAGTCCTAATGAAAAACTGTTTTTT
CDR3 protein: CASSLRRDSPNEKLFF

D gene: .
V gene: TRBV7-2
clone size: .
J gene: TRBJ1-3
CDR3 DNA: TGTGCCAGCAGCTTACCTTTGGGGAGTTCTGGAAACACCATATATTTT
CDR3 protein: CASSLPLGSSGNTIYF

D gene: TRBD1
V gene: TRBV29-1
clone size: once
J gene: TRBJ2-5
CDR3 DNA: TGCAGCGTGTGGTGGGACAGCGCACGTGGGCAGTACTTC
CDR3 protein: CSVWWDSARGQYF

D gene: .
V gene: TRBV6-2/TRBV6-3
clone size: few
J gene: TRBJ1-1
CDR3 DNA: TGTGCCAGCAGTTACTCGGTCGGCAACACTGAAGCTTTCTTT
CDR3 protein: CASSYSVGNTEAFF

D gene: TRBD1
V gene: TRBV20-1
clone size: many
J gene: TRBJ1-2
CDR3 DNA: TGCAGTGCTCCAGACAGGGGGTATGGCTACACCTTC
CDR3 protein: CSAPDRGYGYTF

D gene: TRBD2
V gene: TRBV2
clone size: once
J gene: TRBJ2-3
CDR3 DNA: TGTGCCAGCAGTGACGGTACTAGCGGGAGTGGAGGCGGCACAGATACGCAGTATTTT
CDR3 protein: CASSDGTSGSGGGTDTQYF

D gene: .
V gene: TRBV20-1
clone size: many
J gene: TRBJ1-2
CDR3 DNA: TGCAGTGCTAGGGGAAGAAACTATGGCTACACCTTC
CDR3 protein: CSARGRNYGYTF

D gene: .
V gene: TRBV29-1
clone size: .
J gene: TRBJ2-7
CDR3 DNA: TGCAGCGTCGGGGACGGGAACTACGAGCAGTACTTC
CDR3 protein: CSVGDGNYEQYF

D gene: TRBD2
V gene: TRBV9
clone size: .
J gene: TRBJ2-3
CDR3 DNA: TGTGCCAGCAGCATCCAGGCTAGCGGGGACACAGATACGCAGTATTTT
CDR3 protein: CASSIQASGDTDTQYF

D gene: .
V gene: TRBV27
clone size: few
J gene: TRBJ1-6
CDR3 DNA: TGTGCCAGCACCCCCGACGGTAATTCACCCCTCCACTTT
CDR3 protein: CASTPDGNSPLHF

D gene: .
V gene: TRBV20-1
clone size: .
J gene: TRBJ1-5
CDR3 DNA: TGCAGTGCTAGACCTACTGAAACAGGGCTACCTAGCAATCAGCCCCAGCATTTT
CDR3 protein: CSARPTETGLPSNQPQHF

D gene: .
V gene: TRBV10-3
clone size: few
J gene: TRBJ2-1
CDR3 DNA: TGTGCCATCAGTGAGGGGAGAAATGAGCAGTTCTTC
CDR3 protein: CAISEGRNEQFF

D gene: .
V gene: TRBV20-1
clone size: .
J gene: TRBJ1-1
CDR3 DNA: TGCAGCGCTAGGATTACGGAGGAAGCTTTCTTT
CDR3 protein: CSARITEEAFF